These 22 T cell receptor beta chains share one sample of origin, sequenced in a study of blood T cell repertoires in COVID-19. Clones were sequenced by immunoSEQ multiplex PCR, and TCRdb holds only the in-frame ones, with some missing. The repertoire holds around 130,000 clones, with 65% to 85% as singletons. The sample taken for sequencing was peripheral blood. These TCRs come from a woman of 80 years or more with acute or convalescent COVID-19.

V gene TRBV10-3 combines with J gene TRBJ2-7, with D perhaps matching TRBD1 (5 bases). CDR3 length equals 16 residues. V lost 3 bases, J lost 5 bases, and 20 bases lay in between. CDR1 is ENHRY, CDR2 SYGVKD, per germline. The DNA for the CDR3 is TGTGCCATCAGTGATCCCTATCAGGGTAATGTCGACGAGCAGTACTTC. As protein: CAISDPYQGNVDEQYF.

This rearrangement joins TRBV5-1 to TRBJ1-1; D unresolved. Trimming shortened V by 0 bases and J by 1 base, and 7 bases separated the two germline ends. Germline lookup yields CDR1 SGHRS and CDR2 YFSETQ. The CDR3 extends over 14 amino acids. CDR3 sequence: CASSLGGSNTEAFF. The CDR3 region has the DNA TGCGCCAGCAGCTTGGGCGGGTCGAACACTGAAGCTTTCTTT.

Only a few counts were recorded for this clone. The chain carries TRBV4-3 and TRBJ2-7; no definite D call. Trimming took 4 bases from V and 3 from J, leaving 10 bases between them. Germline CDR1 LGHNA, CDR2 YSLEER. The CDR3 has 13 residues. The CDR3 coding sequence is TGCGCCAGCAGCCTGTTGGAGAACTACGAGCAGTACTTC. It yields the protein CASSLLENYEQYF.

The chain uses TRBV20-1 and TRBJ1-2, with D unclear. Looked up from germline, CDR1 is DFQATT and CDR2 is SNEGSKA (reference sequence). The CDR3 loop spans 10 amino acids. V gave up 5 bases and J gave up 5 bases, with 6 bases separating them. The CDR3 protein is CSAGEYGYTF. The CDR3 DNA sequence: TGCAGTGCTGGGGAGTATGGCTACACCTTC.

This rearrangement joins TRBV7-9 to TRBJ1-5; 7 bases map to TRBD1. CDR1 SEHNR and CDR2 FQNEAQ come from the germline V gene (reference sequence). The V and J ends lost 2 bases and 7 bases, in that order; junction bases with no gene match: 14. The CDR3 length is 17 residues. CDR3 nucleotide sequence: TGTGCCAGCAGCTTAACCCTGTCTGGGCAGGGGGACCAGCCCCAGCATTTT. Its protein is CASSLTLSGQGDQPQHF.

For the CDR3, the DNA is TGTGCCATCAGTGGGGCAGGGGGATGGTATGGCTACACCTTC. Translating it yields CAISGAGGWYGYTF. The rearrangement uses TRBV10-3 and TRBJ1-2; TRBD1 matches 7 bases. J gave up 5 bases and V 4 bases, and 7 bases lay outside the gene matches. The CDR3 runs to 14 residues. From germline, CDR1 is ENHRY and CDR2 SYGVKD.

CDR3 DNA sequence: TGCAGCGTTGGGGACCCAGGGGGGCGCACAGATACGCAGTATTTT. This translates into CSVGDPGGRTDTQYF. The gene calls are TRBV29-1 and TRBJ2-3, with D tentatively TRBD1 (7 bases). V dropped 4 bases and J dropped 1 base, with 15 bases sitting between them. The CDR3 consists of 15 residues. CDR1 is SQVTM, CDR2 ANQGSEA, per germline.

This clone was seen a single time. V usage is TRBV20-1 and J usage is TRBJ1-1; D may be TRBD1 (5 bases). The CDR3 extends over 12 amino acids. Germline loops: CDR1 DFQATT, CDR2 SNEGSKA (reference sequence). Trimming pared 3 bases from V and 6 bases from J, leaving 11 bases between. In DNA, the CDR3 is TGCAGTGCTAGTCAGGGTACGGCTGAAGCTTTCTTT. This gives the protein CSASQGTAEAFF.

The table lists this clone with a count of one. The J gene is TRBJ2-1, the V gene TRBV11-3; TRBD1 aligns across 8 bases. CDR3 size: 12 residues. The V and J ends lost 3 bases and 9 bases, in that order; junction bases with no gene match: 1. The germline V gene encodes CDR1 SGHNT and CDR2 YENEEA. The CDR3 reads CASSFDRGEQFF. DNA of the CDR3: TGTGCCAGCAGCTTTGACAGGGGTGAGCAGTTCTTC.

This clone was recorded a few times. The rearrangement uses TRBV7-2 and TRBJ2-7; 7 bases match TRBD2. Germline values: CDR1 SGHTA, CDR2 FQGNSA. The CDR3 is 14 residues long. V shed 2 bases and J 1 base; nucleotides not matched to a gene: 2. The CDR3 region has the DNA TGTGCCAGCAGCTTAACGGGACTATCCTACGAGCAGTACTTC. Its translation is CASSLTGLSYEQYF. Variable domain in full (rest from reference TRBV7-2 and TRBJ2-7): GAGVSQSPSNKVTEKGKDVELRCDPISGHTALYWYRQSLGQGLEFLIYFQGNSAPDKSGLPSDRFSAERTGGSVSTLTIQRTQQEDSAVYLCASSLTGLSYEQYFGPGTRLTVT.

As to this clone: Distinct nucleotide sequences in the sample also encode this CDR3. This rearrangement joins TRBV2 to TRBJ2-7; TRBD2 agrees at 16 bases. V gave up 6 bases and J gave up 1 base; unmatched junction bases: 24. Looked up from germline, CDR1 is SNHLY and CDR2 is FYNNEI. This CDR3 is built from 23 residues. CDR3 nucleotide sequence: TGTGCCAGCAGCCTTCCTACCGGGGGCCCTGGGACTAGCGGGGGGGCCCAATCCTACGAGCAGTACTTC. It specifies CASSLPTGGPGTSGGAQSYEQYF.

The chain has TRBV19 and TRBJ2-5, with 9 nucleotides matching TRBD2. Per germline, CDR1 LNHDA and CDR2 SQIVND (reference sequence). The CDR3 sequence is 15 residues long. The V gene end was trimmed by 7 bases and the J gene end by 5 bases; junction bases not matched to a gene: 11. This CDR3 is CASMALAGMGETQYF. The CDR3 nucleotides read TGTGCCAGTATGGCACTAGCGGGTATGGGGGAGACCCAGTACTTC.

V is TRBV19 and J is TRBJ2-5; 9 nucleotides agree with TRBD2. CDR1 LNHDA and CDR2 SQIVND come from the germline V gene (reference sequence). CDR3 length: 16 residues. V lost 5 bases and J lost 5; bases outside the gene matches: 12. The CDR3 reads CASSWQWSGGTETQYF. CDR3 nucleotides: TGTGCCAGTAGTTGGCAATGGAGCGGGGGGACGGAGACCCAGTACTTC.

J is TRBJ1-2 and V is TRBV6-5; D is ambiguous. Germline CDR1 reads MNHEY; CDR2 reads SVGAGI. The CDR3 sequence is 13 residues long. Trimming shortened V by 5 bases and J by 0 bases, and 7 bases separated the two germline ends. In DNA, the CDR3 is TGTGCCAGCAGTCCCGGGGCTAACTATGGCTACACCTTC. The encoded protein is CASSPGANYGYTF.

The chain uses TRBV10-3 and TRBJ2-7, with 9 bases identical to TRBD2. V trimming: 8 bases; J trimming: 2 bases; junction bases outside the gene matches: 4. Germline V gene sequence: CDR1 ENHRY, CDR2 SYGVKD. The CDR3 spans 13 residues. CDR3 residues: CAIGLAGTYEQYF. CDR3 bases: TGTGCCATCGGTCTAGCGGGAACCTACGAGCAGTACTTC.

The rearrangement uses TRBV5-6 and TRBJ2-6, with D unclear. Germline loops: CDR1 SGHDT, CDR2 YYEEEE. The CDR3 runs 17 residues. Deletions cut 1 base from V and 0 bases from J, with 11 bases between. CDR3: CASSLRMRSSGANVLTF. The CDR3 DNA reads TGTGCCAGCAGCTTGAGGATGCGGTCCTCTGGGGCCAACGTCCTGACTTTC.

J is TRBJ2-7 and V is TRBV5-1; TRBD2 aligns across 7 bases. This CDR3 is built from 13 residues. Trimming at V came to 5 bases and at J to 3 bases, leaving 5 bases not matched to a gene. The germline CDR1 and CDR2 sequences are SGHRS and YFSETQ. The CDR3 loop reads CASRRERGYEQYF. The DNA for the CDR3 is TGCGCCAGCAGGCGGGAGCGGGGCTACGAGCAGTACTTC.

This chain joins TRBV7-2 and TRBJ2-5; 10 nucleotides agree with TRBD2. With 5 bases clipped from V and 7 bases from J, the junction kept 16 bases outside the gene matches. Germline CDR1 SGHTA, CDR2 FQGNSA. The CDR3 extends over 17 amino acids. CDR3 coding DNA: TGTGCCAGCAGCCTAGGGACTAGCGCGGGAAACATCGGGACCCAGTACTTC. This codes for CASSLGTSAGNIGTQYF.

As DNA, the CDR3 is TGTGCCAGTAGTATACCGGCCAGGGCGAAAGAGACCCAGTACTTC. Amino acids: CASSIPARAKETQYF. The chain recombines TRBV19 with TRBJ2-5; TRBD1 is a possible D gene (5 bases). Trimming removed 2 bases at V and 3 bases at J, with 13 bases between. Germline values: CDR1 LNHDA, CDR2 SQIVND (reference sequence). The CDR3 is 15 amino acids.

V is TRBV3-1 (or the pseudogene TRBV3-2) and J is TRBJ2-2; perhaps TRBD1 as D (6 bases). V dropped 3 bases and J dropped 7 bases, with 12 bases sitting between them. The CDR3 length is 14 residues. Germline V gives CDR1 LGHDT, CDR2 YNNKEL (reference sequence). CDR3 region: CASSQARGFGELFF. For the CDR3, the DNA is TGTGCCAGCAGCCAGGCAAGGGGGTTCGGGGAGCTGTTTTTT.

V and J are TRBV5-8 and TRBJ2-5; 7 bases map to TRBD1. The germline CDR1 and CDR2 sequences are SGHTS and YDEGEE. V trimming: 4 bases; J trimming: 0 bases; junction bases outside the gene matches: 6. The CDR3 loop spans 15 amino acids. The CDR3 DNA follows: TGTGCCAGCAGCCCCGGACAGGCGAACCAAGAGACCCAGTACTTC. Its translation: CASSPGQANQETQYF.

This clone was found a few times. The chain has TRBV6-2 or TRBV6-3 and TRBJ2-7; the match to TRBD2 covers 13 bases. V gave up 5 bases and J gave up 3 bases; unmatched junction bases: 19. The CDR3 extends over 20 amino acids. Per germline, CDR1 MNHEY and CDR2 SVGEGT. This CDR3 reads CASSTESAKRLAGGFYEQYF. CDR3 DNA: TGTGCCAGCAGTACCGAGAGCGCAAAGAGACTAGCGGGAGGTTTCTACGAGCAGTACTTC.